These 29 T cell receptor beta chains were all obtained from the same sample, sequenced in a study of T cells in Graves' hyperthyroidism and ophthalmopathy. Researchers took RNA transcripts and amplified the TCR beta CDR3 regions from them. A set of HTBI primers served as the primers for a first-round RT-PCR of the TCR CDR3. TCRdb processed the multiplex PCR reads anew with MiXCR; each CDR3 protein has one entry. In the table there are 700,000 or so distinct CDR3 sequences, about 16% of which are singletons. Sample: blood. The receptor set was obtained from a man younger than 35 with Graves' hyperthyroidism.

This chain connects TRBV30 to TRBJ2-7; no reliable D call. Looked up from germline, CDR1 is GTSNPN and CDR2 is SVGIG (reference sequence). The CDR3 spans 15 residues. Trimming shortened V by 0 bases and J by 2 bases, and 14 bases separated the two germline ends. In nucleotides, the CDR3 is TGTGCCTGGAGTGTATGGCCAGGTGATACCTACGAGCAGTACTTC. The encoded protein is CAWSVWPGDTYEQYF.

This clonotype was recorded at least ten times. The chain joins TRBV2 to TRBJ2-6, with TRBD2 as a possible D gene (5 bases). This CDR3 is built from 17 residues. Looked up from germline, CDR1 is SNHLY and CDR2 is FYNNEI. Trimming stripped 11 bases from V and 4 bases from J, with 24 bases between. In nucleotides, the CDR3 is TGTGCCGGGTACGGGGTGTCGACTTCGGGCGGGGCCAACGTCCTGACTTTC. Its protein product is CAGYGVSTSGGANVLTF.

This clonotype has ten or more counts. The gene calls are TRBV2 and TRBJ2-7; TRBD2 matches 7 bases. The CDR3 has 16 amino acids. Germline lookup yields CDR1 SNHLY and CDR2 FYNNEI. V trimming: 2 bases; J trimming: 0 bases; junction bases outside the gene matches: 7. The CDR3 region has the DNA TGTGCCAGCAGTGAACTGATGCGGGGGAGCTCCTACGAGCAGTACTTC. Amino acid sequence: CASSELMRGSSYEQYF.

Ten or more counts support this clonotype. The chain uses TRBV20-1 and TRBJ2-3; no reliable D call. The CDR3 spans 12 residues. CDR1 and CDR2 from the germline V gene are DFQATT and SNEGSKA (reference sequence). Trimming removed 7 bases at V and 2 bases at J, with 10 bases between. CDR3 bases: TGCAGTGTGGACGGAGACACAGATACGCAGTATTTT. Translated: CSVDGDTDTQYF.

This chain connects TRBV5-1 to TRBJ2-2, with 10 positions matching TRBD2. The germline V gene encodes CDR1 SGHRS and CDR2 YFSETQ. The junction had 7 bases not matched to a gene; V was cut back by 7 bases and J by 4 bases. CDR3 length: 15 amino acids. This chain's CDR3 is CASLLAGEGTGELFF. The CDR3 DNA reads as TGCGCCAGCCTTCTAGCGGGAGAAGGCACCGGGGAGCTGTTTTTT.

V usage is TRBV11-2 and J usage is TRBJ1-4; 8 nucleotides agree with TRBD1. CDR3 length: 15 residues. The J segment lost 5 bases and the V segment lost 5 bases, leaving 7 bases of the junction unmatched. Germline-derived CDR1 and CDR2 are SGHAT and FQNNGV. The CDR3 nucleotides read TGTGCCAGCAGCCTACGGACAGGGTCAAATGAAAAACTGTTTTTT. Protein: CASSLRTGSNEKLFF.

This clonotype was seen more than once but under ten times. V and J are TRBV7-9 and TRBJ2-5, with 8 bases identical to TRBD1. This CDR3 spans 15 amino acids. Per germline, CDR1 SEHNR and CDR2 FQNEAQ (reference sequence). V gave up 6 bases and J gave up 3 bases; unmatched junction bases: 9. This CDR3 reads CASRTSGGIKETQYF. DNA of the CDR3: TGTGCCAGCAGAACCTCAGGGGGCATTAAAGAGACCCAGTACTTC.

Remarks on this clonotype: This clone may be a read error of a much larger clone one base away. The chain combines TRBV7-6 with TRBJ2-7; TRBD2 matches 11 bases. With V trimmed by 4 bases and J by 5 bases, 13 bases remained unmatched. The V gene's germline CDR1 is SGHVS and CDR2 FNYEAQ. The CDR3 is 17 residues long. CDR3 bases: TGTGCCAGCAGCTCCCGGCAGACTAGCGGGATAGGCGACGAGCAGTACTTC. Translation gives CASSSRQTSGIGDEQYF.

The chain carries TRBV20-1 and TRBJ2-3; 7 bases agree with TRBD2. In germline, CDR1 is DFQATT, CDR2 SNEGSKA (reference sequence). The CDR3 sequence is 14 residues long. With V trimmed by 6 bases and J by 0 bases, 6 bases remained unmatched. The CDR3 loop is CSAASGSSTDTQYF. The CDR3 coding sequence is TGCAGTGCGGCTAGCGGAAGTAGCACAGATACGCAGTATTTT.

This clonotype appeared a few times. The DNA of the CDR3 is TGCAGTGCTAGGAATCCGGGACAGGGGTTCCACCAGTACTTC. It specifies CSARNPGQGFHQYF. The chain carries TRBV20-1 and TRBJ2-5; 10 positions match TRBD1. In germline, CDR1 is DFQATT, CDR2 SNEGSKA (reference sequence). The junction had 11 bases not matched to a gene; V was cut back by 3 bases and J by 10 bases. The CDR3 spans 14 residues.

The V gene is TRBV13, the J gene TRBJ1-2, with unresolved D. The V gene's germline CDR1 is PRHDT and CDR2 FYEKMQ (reference sequence). V lost 5 bases, J lost 8 bases, and 15 bases lay in between. CDR3 length equals 13 residues. CDR3 coding DNA: TGTGCCAGCAGCAAGACGGTGGCCCTAGGCTACACCTTC. This translates into CASSKTVALGYTF. Full variable domain (rest looked up from reference TRBV13 and TRBJ1-2): AAGVIQSPRHLIKEKRETATLKCYPIPRHDTVYWYQQGPGQDPQFLISFYEKMQSDKGSIPDRFSAQQFSDYHSELNMSSLELGDSALYFCASSKTVALGYTFGSGTRLTVV.

V and J are TRBV12-3 or TRBV12-4 and TRBJ2-2; 10 bases match TRBD2. The junction had 8 bases not matched to a gene; V was cut back by 5 bases and J by 5 bases. This CDR3 has 16 amino acids. The chain's CDR3 is CASSQVAGGKTGELFF. The CDR3 DNA sequence: TGTGCCAGCAGTCAAGTAGCGGGAGGAAAGACCGGGGAGCTGTTTTTT.

This chain joins TRBV7-8 and TRBJ1-3; the match to TRBD1 covers 8 bases. V was clipped by 4 bases and J by 4 bases; unmatched bases: 15. The CDR3 extends over 18 amino acids. Germline loops: CDR1 SGHVS, CDR2 FQNEAQ. In nucleotides, the CDR3 is TGTGCCAGCAGCTCCCGGGGGGCCGGGACAGGTCGGGGAAACACCATATATTTT. This encodes CASSSRGAGTGRGNTIYF.

This clonotype was counted at least ten times. The chain is built from TRBV12-5 and TRBJ2-5; 9 positions agree with TRBD1. Looked up from germline, CDR1 is LGHNT and CDR2 is FRNRAP. After removal of 4 bases from V and 5 bases from J, the junction contained 14 bases not matched to a gene. The CDR3 covers 17 residues. CDR3 amino acids: CASGSGQGTFAGETQYF. The DNA of the CDR3 is TGTGCTAGTGGTTCCGGACAGGGGACATTTGCGGGCGAGACCCAGTACTTC. Combining the CDR3 with reference TRBV12-5 and TRBJ2-5 gives the whole variable domain DARVTQTPRHKVTEMGQEVTMRCQPILGHNTVFWYRQTMMQGLELLAYFRNRAPLDDSGMPKDRFSAEMPDATLATLKIQPSEPRDSAVYFCASGSGQGTFAGETQYFGPGTRLLVL.

This clonotype was seen at least ten times. The CDR3 region is CASSSILSSYNEQFF. The CDR3 bases are TGTGCCAGCAGCTCGATCTTGAGCTCCTACAATGAGCAGTTCTTC. The gene calls are TRBV11-2 and TRBJ2-1; D is undetermined. Per germline, CDR1 SGHAT and CDR2 FQNNGV. V lost 4 bases, J lost 0 bases, and 10 bases lay in between. The CDR3 extends over 15 amino acids.

This clonotype was observed a few times. For the CDR3, the DNA is TGTGCCACCAGCAGAGATCGGGACAGAGGGTCCTACGAGCAGTACTTC. Its protein is CATSRDRDRGSYEQYF. This chain links TRBV15 with TRBJ2-7, with 7 bases identical to TRBD1. V lost 0 bases, J lost 1 base, and 6 bases stayed unmatched. Germline lookup yields CDR1 LNHNV and CDR2 YYDKDF (reference sequence). CDR3 length equals 16 residues.

This clonotype was counted at least ten times. The J gene is TRBJ2-3, the V gene TRBV29-1; D is possibly TRBD1 (6 bases). Looked up from germline, CDR1 is SQVTM and CDR2 is ANQGSEA. The CDR3 covers 14 residues. Trimming took 4 bases from V and 0 from J, leaving 11 bases between them. The chain's CDR3 is CSVARDTSTDTQYF. The DNA of the CDR3 is TGCAGCGTTGCTCGGGACACCAGCACAGATACGCAGTATTTT.

This clonotype has just a few counts. The V and J genes are TRBV11-3 and TRBJ1-2; 8 nucleotides match TRBD1. Looked up from germline, CDR1 is SGHNT and CDR2 is YENEEA. The ends lost 0 bases at V and 4 bases at J; junction bases unmatched: 22. CDR3 length: 21 residues. The CDR3 coding sequence is TGTGCCAGCAGCTTAGACCCAGGGGGCGCGCCTCTACTATGGATTCTCTATGGCTACACCTTC. This encodes CASSLDPGGAPLLWILYGYTF.

This clonotype was observed many times. This chain uses TRBV20-1 with TRBJ2-7; D is perhaps TRBD2 (5 bases). The CDR3 is made up of 13 amino acids. V was clipped by 6 bases and J by 5 bases, with 17 bases between them. Germline values: CDR1 DFQATT, CDR2 SNEGSKA (reference sequence). As DNA, the CDR3 is TGCAGTGCCATAAGTCGGCGGGCCGACGAGCAGTACTTC. Its translation is CSAISRRADEQYF.

A note on this clonotype: A much larger clone differs from this one at a single base, so this may be a read error. This rearrangement joins TRBV2 to TRBJ2-1, with TRBD1 identical over 7 bases. The CDR3 is 14 amino acids. From germline, CDR1 is SNHLY and CDR2 FYNNEI. The trim removed 5 bases at V and 8 bases at J, leaving 9 bases unmatched. The CDR3 nucleotides read TGTGCCAGCAGTATGAGGACAGGTAGGGATGAGCAGTTCTTC. Residues: CASSMRTGRDEQFF. Complete variable domain (other parts from reference TRBV2 and TRBJ2-1): EPEVTQTPSHQVTQMGQEVILRCVPISNHLYFYWYRQILGQKVEFLVSFYNNEISEKSEIFDDQFSVERPDGSNFTLKIRSTKLEDSAMYFCASSMRTGRDEQFFGPGTRLTVL.

This clonotype was seen more than once but under ten times. This rearrangement joins TRBV6-2 or TRBV6-3 to TRBJ2-7; 11 positions agree with TRBD2. V was pared by 5 bases and J by 6 bases, with 9 bases of the junction left unmatched. This CDR3 is 15 amino acids long. CDR1 MNHEY and CDR2 SVGEGT come from the germline V gene. Written as DNA, the CDR3 is TGTGCCAGCAGTGACCTAGCGGGAGGAGTTTCCGAGCAGTACTTC. Protein sequence: CASSDLAGGVSEQYF.

The chain employs TRBV4-2 and TRBJ1-4; D perhaps matches TRBD1 (5 bases). In germline, CDR1 is LGHNA, CDR2 YNFKEQ. V was trimmed by 1 base and J by 4 bases, leaving 16 bases between them. The CDR3 loop spans 17 amino acids. In nucleotides, the CDR3 is TGTGCCAGCAGCCAAGCTGGGTTTGGGACGGTTAATGAAAAACTGTTTTTT. This sequence encodes CASSQAGFGTVNEKLFF.

The gene calls are TRBV24-1 and TRBJ2-1, with D possibly being TRBD1 or TRBD2 (5 bases each). The CDR3 is 13 residues long. Germline-derived CDR1 and CDR2 are KGHDR and SFDVKD. The ends were cut back, 5 bases at V and 4 bases at J, with 8 bases in the middle. CDR3 nucleotides: TGTGCCACCAGTGTTGGGACGTACAATGAGCAGTTCTTC. Its translation: CATSVGTYNEQFF.

This clonotype appeared once. This chain joins TRBV5-4 and TRBJ2-3; no reliable D call. Looked up from germline, CDR1 is SGHNT and CDR2 is YYREEE (reference sequence). The CDR3 has 13 residues. V was clipped by 1 base and J by 6 bases, with 9 bases between them. CDR3: CASSLMDADTQYF. As DNA, the CDR3 is TGTGCCAGCAGCTTGATGGACGCGGATACGCAGTATTTT.

This clonotype was observed many times. V gene TRBV28 combines with J gene TRBJ2-7; TRBD1 agrees at 10 bases. CDR1 and CDR2 from the germline V gene are MDHEN and SYDVKM. Trimming cost V 8 bases and J 5 bases; bases outside gene matches: 12. This CDR3 region has 15 residues. CDR3: CASGETGQGPHEQYF. CDR3 bases: TGTGCCAGCGGCGAAACGGGACAGGGGCCTCACGAGCAGTACTTC.

The chain combines TRBV9 with TRBJ2-3, with a weak D call TRBD1 (6 bases). There are 16 residues in the CDR3. The V end lost 0 bases, the J end lost 1 base, and 12 bases lay between the germline ends. CDR1 SGDLS and CDR2 YYNGEE come from the germline V gene. Written as DNA, the CDR3 is TGTGCCAGCAGCGTAGGGGGACACCAAGGCACAGATACGCAGTATTTT. This translates into CASSVGGHQGTDTQYF.

At least ten counts were recorded for this clonotype. The chain carries TRBV27 and TRBJ2-1; 7 bases are a match to TRBD2. The germline V gene has CDR1 MNHEY and CDR2 SMNVEV (reference sequence). The CDR3 spans 16 residues. The V segment lost 2 bases and the J segment 6 bases; nucleotides outside the gene matches: 10. The CDR3 DNA follows: TGTGCCAGCAGTTTAGGAGTGAGCGGGATTGGCAATGAGCAGTTCTTC. The encoded protein is CASSLGVSGIGNEQFF.

This sequence joins TRBV20-1 and TRBJ1-1, with 8 bases matching TRBD1. This CDR3 contains 13 residues. CDR1 and CDR2 (germline): DFQATT, SNEGSKA (reference sequence). V lost 6 bases and J lost 1; bases outside the gene matches: 4. CDR3 sequence reads: CSAPGQENTEAFF. The DNA for the CDR3 is TGCAGTGCCCCGGGACAGGAGAACACTGAAGCTTTCTTT.

The chain recombines TRBV4-1 with TRBJ1-1, with D maybe TRBD1 (6 bases). V dropped 1 base and J dropped 4 bases, with 13 bases sitting between them. Germline V CDR1 and CDR2: MGHRA, YSYEKL. The length of the CDR3 is 15 residues. The CDR3 nucleotides read TGCGCCAGCAGCCAAGTTGACAGGATCGTCACTGAAGCTTTCTTT. Protein product: CASSQVDRIVTEAFF.